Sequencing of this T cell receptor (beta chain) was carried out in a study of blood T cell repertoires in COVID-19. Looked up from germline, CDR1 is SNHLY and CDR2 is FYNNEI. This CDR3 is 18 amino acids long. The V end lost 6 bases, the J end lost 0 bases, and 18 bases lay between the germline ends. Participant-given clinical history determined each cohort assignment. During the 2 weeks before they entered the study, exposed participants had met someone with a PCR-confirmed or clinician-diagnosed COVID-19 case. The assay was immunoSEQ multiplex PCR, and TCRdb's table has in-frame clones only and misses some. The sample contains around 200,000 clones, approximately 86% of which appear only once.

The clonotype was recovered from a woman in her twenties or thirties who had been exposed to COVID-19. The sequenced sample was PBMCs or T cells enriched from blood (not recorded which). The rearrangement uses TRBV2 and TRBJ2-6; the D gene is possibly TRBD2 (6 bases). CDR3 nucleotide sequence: TGTGCCAGCAGAACTCGTGGGGGGAAAGCCTCTGGGGCCAACGTCCTGACTTTC. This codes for CASRTRGGKASGANVLTF.